The clone carrying this T cell receptor beta chain was found many times. Mismatch with germline at one junction end may stem from a read error. CDR3 size: 14 residues. CDR1 is SGHRS and CDR2 is YFSETQ in the germline V gene. The data belong to a study of neurological immune-mediated disorders. The making of cDNA relied on 5'RACE with 10-nucleotide random UMIs. The output of every sequencing run, over 180 million TCR-beta sequences, came from 15-18 subjects. TCRdb used MiXCR to reprocess the 5' RACE reads, holding one entry per CDR3 protein. The sample shows under 45,000 distinct CDR3 sequences, 2% to 3% of them seen only once.

Sequences were obtained from PBMCs. This receptor was obtained from a man over 45 with multiple sclerosis. J is TRBJ1-5 and V is TRBV5-1, with D perhaps TRBD1 (5 bases). CDR3 DNA: TGCGCCAGCAGCCCCGGGCAGGGCTATCAGCCCCAGAATTTT. This sequence encodes CASSPGQGYQPQNF.